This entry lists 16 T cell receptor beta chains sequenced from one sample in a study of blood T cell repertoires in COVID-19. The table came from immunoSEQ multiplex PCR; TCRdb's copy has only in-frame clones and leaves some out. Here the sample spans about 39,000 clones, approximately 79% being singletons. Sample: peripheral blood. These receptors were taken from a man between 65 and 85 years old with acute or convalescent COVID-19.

CDR3 protein: CASSAQVEQYF. The CDR3 bases are TGTGCCAGCAGTGCGCAGGTTGAGCAGTACTTC. The chain has TRBV2 and TRBJ2-7; no definite D call. The CDR3 covers 11 residues. The V end was cut by 4 bases, the J end by 7 bases, with 8 bases between. Germline CDR1 reads SNHLY; CDR2 reads FYNNEI.

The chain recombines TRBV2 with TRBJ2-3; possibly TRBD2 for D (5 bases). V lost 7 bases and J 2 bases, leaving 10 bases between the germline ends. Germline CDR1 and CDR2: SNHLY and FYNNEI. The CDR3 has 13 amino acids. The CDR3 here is CASKRAHTDTQYF. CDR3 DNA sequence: TGTGCCAGCAAGAGGGCCCACACAGATACGCAGTATTTT.

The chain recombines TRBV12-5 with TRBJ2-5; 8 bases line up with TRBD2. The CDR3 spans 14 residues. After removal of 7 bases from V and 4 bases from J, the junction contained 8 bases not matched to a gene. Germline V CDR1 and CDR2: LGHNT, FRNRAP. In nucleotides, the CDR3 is TGTGCTAGTGCCCCGGGGGGGGCGGGAGAGACCCAGTACTTC. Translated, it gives CASAPGGAGETQYF.

As DNA, the CDR3 is TGTGCCAGTAGTAGGAGGACAGGGCTAAACACTGAAGCTTTCTTT. The encoded protein is CASSRRTGLNTEAFF. The rearrangement uses TRBV19 and TRBJ1-1, with 8 nucleotides matching TRBD1. V was clipped by 4 bases and J by 2 bases; unmatched bases: 6. The CDR3 covers 15 residues. Germline CDR1 LNHDA, CDR2 SQIVND (reference sequence).

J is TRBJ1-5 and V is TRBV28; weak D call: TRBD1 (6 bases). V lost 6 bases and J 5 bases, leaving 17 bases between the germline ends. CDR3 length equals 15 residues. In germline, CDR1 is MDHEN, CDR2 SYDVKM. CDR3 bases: TGTGCCAGCAGCTACCCAGGGGCGGGGGATCAGCCCCAGCATTTT. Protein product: CASSYPGAGDQPQHF.

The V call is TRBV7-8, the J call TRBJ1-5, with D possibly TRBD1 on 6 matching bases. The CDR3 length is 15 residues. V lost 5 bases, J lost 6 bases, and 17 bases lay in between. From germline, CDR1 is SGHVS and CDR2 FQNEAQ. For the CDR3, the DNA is TGTGCCAGCAGCCAAAATCAGGGGCCGAGTCAGCCCCAGCATTTT. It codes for CASSQNQGPSQPQHF.

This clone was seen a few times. The CDR3 is CASSPGQGGAYGYTF. For the CDR3, the DNA is TGTGCCAGCAGCCCGGGACAGGGGGGAGCCTATGGCTACACCTTC. The V gene is TRBV7-2, the J gene TRBJ1-2, with 11 positions matching TRBD1. The V gene's germline CDR1 is SGHTA and CDR2 FQGNSA. V trimming: 5 bases; J trimming: 4 bases; junction bases outside the gene matches: 6. The CDR3 is 15 residues long.

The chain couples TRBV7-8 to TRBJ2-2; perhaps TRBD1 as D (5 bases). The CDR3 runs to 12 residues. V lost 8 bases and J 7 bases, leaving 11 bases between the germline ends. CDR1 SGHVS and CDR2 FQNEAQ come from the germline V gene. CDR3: CASFFQGGELFF. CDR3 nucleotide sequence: TGTGCCAGCTTCTTTCAGGGCGGGGAGCTGTTTTTT.

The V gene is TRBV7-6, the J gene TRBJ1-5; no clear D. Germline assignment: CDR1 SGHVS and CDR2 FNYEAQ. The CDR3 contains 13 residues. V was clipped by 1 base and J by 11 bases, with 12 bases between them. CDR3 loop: CASSLERTGTQHF. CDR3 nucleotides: TGTGCCAGCAGCTTAGAGCGGACGGGGACCCAGCATTTT. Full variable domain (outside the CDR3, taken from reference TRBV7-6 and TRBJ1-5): GAGVSQSPRYKVTKRGQDVALRCDPISGHVSLYWYRQALGQGPEFLTYFNYEAQQDKSGLPNDRFSAERPEGSISTLTIQRTEQRDSAMYRCASSLERTGTQHFGDGTRLSIL.

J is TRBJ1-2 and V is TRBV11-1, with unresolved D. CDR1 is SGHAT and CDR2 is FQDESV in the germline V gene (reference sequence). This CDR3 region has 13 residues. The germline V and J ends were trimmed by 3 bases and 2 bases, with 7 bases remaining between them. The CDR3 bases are TGTGCCAGCAGCTTGGACTTCAACTATGGCTACACCTTC. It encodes CASSLDFNYGYTF.

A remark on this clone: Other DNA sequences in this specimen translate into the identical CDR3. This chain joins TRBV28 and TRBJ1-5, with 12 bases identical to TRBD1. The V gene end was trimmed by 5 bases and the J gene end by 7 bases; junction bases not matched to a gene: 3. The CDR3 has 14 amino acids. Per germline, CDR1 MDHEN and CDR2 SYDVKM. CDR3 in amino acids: CASSRDRGRQPQHF. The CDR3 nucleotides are TGTGCCAGCAGTCGGGACAGGGGGCGACAGCCCCAGCATTTT.

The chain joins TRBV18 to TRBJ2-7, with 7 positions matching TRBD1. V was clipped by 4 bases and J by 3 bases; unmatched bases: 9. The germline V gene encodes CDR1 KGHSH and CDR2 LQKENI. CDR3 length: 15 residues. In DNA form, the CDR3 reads TGTGCCAGCTCACACTCAGGACAGGTCCTCTACGAGCAGTACTTC. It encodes CASSHSGQVLYEQYF.

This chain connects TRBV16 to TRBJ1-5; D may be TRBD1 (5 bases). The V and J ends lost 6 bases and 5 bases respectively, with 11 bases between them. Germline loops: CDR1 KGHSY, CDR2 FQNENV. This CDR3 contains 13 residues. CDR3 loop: CASSRGGDQPQHF. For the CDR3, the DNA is TGTGCCAGCAGTAGGGGAGGGGATCAGCCCCAGCATTTT.

CDR3 in amino acids: CASSLAGTSGRAGNEQFF. DNA for the CDR3: TGTGCCAGCAGCTTAGCGGGGACTAGCGGGAGGGCCGGTAATGAGCAGTTCTTC. The chain joins TRBV7-6 to TRBJ2-1, with TRBD2 matching 16 bases. This CDR3 has 18 amino acids. V lost 0 bases and J lost 7; bases outside the gene matches: 6. The germline CDR1 and CDR2 sequences are SGHVS and FNYEAQ.

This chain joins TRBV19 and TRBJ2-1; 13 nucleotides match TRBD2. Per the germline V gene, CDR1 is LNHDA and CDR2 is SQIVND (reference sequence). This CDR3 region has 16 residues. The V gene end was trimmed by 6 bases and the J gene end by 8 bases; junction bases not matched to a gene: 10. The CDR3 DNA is TGTGCCAGTAGGGTACTAGCGGGAGGGCCATACTATGAGCAGTTCTTC. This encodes CASRVLAGGPYYEQFF. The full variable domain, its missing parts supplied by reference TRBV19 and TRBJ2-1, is DGGITQSPKYLFRKEGQNVTLSCEQNLNHDAMYWYRQDPGQGLRLIYYSQIVNDFQKGDIAEGYSVSREKKESFPLTVTSAQKNPTAFYLCASRVLAGGPYYEQFFGPGTRLTVL.

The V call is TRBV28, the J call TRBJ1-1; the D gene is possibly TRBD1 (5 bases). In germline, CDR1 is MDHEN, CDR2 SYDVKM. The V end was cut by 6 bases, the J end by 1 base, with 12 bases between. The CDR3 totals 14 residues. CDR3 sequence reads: CASRTGGSNTEAFF. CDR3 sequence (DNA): TGTGCCAGCAGGACGGGGGGATCGAACACTGAAGCTTTCTTT.